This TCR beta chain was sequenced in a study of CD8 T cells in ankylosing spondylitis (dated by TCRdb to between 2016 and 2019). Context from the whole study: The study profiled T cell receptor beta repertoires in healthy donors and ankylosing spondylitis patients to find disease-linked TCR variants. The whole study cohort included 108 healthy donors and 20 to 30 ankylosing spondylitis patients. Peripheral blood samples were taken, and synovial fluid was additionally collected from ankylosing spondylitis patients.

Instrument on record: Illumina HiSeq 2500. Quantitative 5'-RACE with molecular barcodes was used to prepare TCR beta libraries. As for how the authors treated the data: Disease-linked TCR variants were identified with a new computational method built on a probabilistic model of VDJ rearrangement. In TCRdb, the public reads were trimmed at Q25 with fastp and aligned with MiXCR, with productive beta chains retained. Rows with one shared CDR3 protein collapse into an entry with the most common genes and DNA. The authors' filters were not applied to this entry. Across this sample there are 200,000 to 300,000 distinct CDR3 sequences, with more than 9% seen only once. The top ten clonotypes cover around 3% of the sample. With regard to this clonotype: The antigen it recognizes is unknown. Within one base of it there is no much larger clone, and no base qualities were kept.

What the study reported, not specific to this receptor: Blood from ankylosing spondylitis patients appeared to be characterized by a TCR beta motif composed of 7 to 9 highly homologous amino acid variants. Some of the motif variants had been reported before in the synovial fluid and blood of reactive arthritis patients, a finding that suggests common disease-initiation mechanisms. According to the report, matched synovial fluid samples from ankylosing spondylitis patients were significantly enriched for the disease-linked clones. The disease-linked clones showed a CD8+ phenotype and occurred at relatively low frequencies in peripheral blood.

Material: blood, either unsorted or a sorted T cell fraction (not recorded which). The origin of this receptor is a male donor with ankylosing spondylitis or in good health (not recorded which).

CDR3 region: CASSASSGANVLTF. The sequenced DNA is TGTGCCAGCAGTGCTTCCTCTGGGGCCAACGTCCTGACTTTC. The sequence links TRBV2 to TRBJ2-6; the D gene cannot be resolved reliably. Reading the germline V gene gives CDR1 SNHLY and CDR2 FYNNEI. V is pared back by 4 bases and J by 0 bases, with 4 bases lying between the germline termini. From cysteine to phenylalanine, the CDR3 is 14 amino acids long. Only the CDR3 portion is preserved as DNA: 42 bases, with reading frame beginning at the first base.